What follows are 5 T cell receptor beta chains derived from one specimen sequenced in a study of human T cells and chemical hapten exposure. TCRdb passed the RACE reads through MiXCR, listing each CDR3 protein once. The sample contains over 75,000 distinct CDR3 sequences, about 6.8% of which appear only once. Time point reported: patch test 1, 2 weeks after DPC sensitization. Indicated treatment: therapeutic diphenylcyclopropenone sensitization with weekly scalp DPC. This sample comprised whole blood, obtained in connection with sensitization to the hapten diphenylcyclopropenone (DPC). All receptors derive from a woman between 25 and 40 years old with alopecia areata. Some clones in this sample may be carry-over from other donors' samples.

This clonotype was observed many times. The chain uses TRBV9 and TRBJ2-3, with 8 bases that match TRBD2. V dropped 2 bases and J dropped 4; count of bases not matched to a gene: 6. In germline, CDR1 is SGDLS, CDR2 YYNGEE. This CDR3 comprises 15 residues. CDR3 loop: CASSVLTGGADTQYF. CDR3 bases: TGTGCCAGCAGCGTGCTGACGGGGGGGGCAGATACGCAGTATTTT.

The DNA for the CDR3 is TGCGCCAGCAGCCGGATCGGGGCTTCCACTGAAGCTTTCTTT. It specifies CASSRIGASTEAFF. The gene calls are TRBV5-1 and TRBJ1-1; the D gene is possibly TRBD1 (5 bases). Germline V gene sequence: CDR1 SGHRS, CDR2 YFSETQ. V was pared by 4 bases and J by 4 bases, with 14 bases between. CDR3 length: 14 amino acids.

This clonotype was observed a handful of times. The CDR3 is CASSLGGGRDEQFF. The CDR3 DNA reads as TGTGCCAGCAGTTTAGGGGGGGGTCGGGATGAGCAGTTCTTC. The chain employs TRBV12-3 or TRBV12-4 and TRBJ2-1; 7 bases are shared with TRBD2. The J segment lost 8 bases and the V segment lost 1 base, leaving 5 bases of the junction unmatched. The CDR3 extends over 14 amino acids.

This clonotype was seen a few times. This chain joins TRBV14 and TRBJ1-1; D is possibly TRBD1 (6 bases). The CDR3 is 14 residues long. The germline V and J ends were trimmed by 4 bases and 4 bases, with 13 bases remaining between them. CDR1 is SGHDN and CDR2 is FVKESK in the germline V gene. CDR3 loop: CASSLRGGVTEAFF. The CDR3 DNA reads TGTGCCAGCAGCCTGAGGGGGGGGGTCACTGAAGCTTTCTTT. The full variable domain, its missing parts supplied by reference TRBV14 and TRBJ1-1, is EAGVTQFPSHSVIEKGQTVTLRCDPISGHDNLYWYRRVMGKEIKFLLHFVKESKQDESGMPNNRFLAERTGGTYSTLKVQPAELEDSGVYFCASSLRGGVTEAFFGQGTRLTVV.

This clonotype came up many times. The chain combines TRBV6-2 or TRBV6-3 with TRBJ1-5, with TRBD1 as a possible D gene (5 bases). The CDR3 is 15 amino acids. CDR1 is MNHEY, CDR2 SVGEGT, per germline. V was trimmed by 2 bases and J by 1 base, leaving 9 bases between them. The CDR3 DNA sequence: TGTGCCAGCAGTTACGGGGCACAAAGCAATCAGCCCCAGCATTTT. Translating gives CASSYGAQSNQPQHF.